These T cell receptor beta chains were read from a single sample in a study of cytomegalovirus exposure and HLA in healthy donors. Here immunoSEQ multiplex PCR was the method, and the copy in TCRdb shows in-frame clones only, minus some. The sample shows more than 85,000 clones, about 80% of them seen only once. What was sequenced was PBMCs. These receptors all stem from a woman between 45 and 65 years old in good health and CMV-seropositive. Each CDR3 is given with its conserved first and last residue. The D gene is left open where the match is weak. For some rows the clone size is stated as once, few or many, or as a class when expanded; others skip it.

V gene: TRBV19; clone size: NA; D gene: TRBD1; J gene: TRBJ2-7; CDR3 protein: CASTPGTGAYEQYF; CDR3 DNA: TGTGCCAGTACTCCTGGGACAGGGGCTTACGAGCAGTACTTC
V gene: TRBV6-1; clone size: NA; D gene: TRBD1; J gene: TRBJ1-2; CDR3 protein: CASSEASDRVYGYTF; CDR3 DNA: TGTGCCAGCAGTGAAGCGAGCGACAGGGTCTATGGCTACACCTTC
V gene: TRBV27; clone size: NA; D gene: TRBD1; J gene: TRBJ2-3; CDR3 protein: CASSPGTGWYTQYF; CDR3 DNA: TGTGCCAGCAGTCCGGGGACAGGGTGGTATACGCAGTATTTT
V gene: TRBV6-6; clone size: NA; D gene: NA; J gene: TRBJ2-5; CDR3 protein: CASSYGLSLQETQYF; CDR3 DNA: TGTGCCAGCAGTTACGGACTTAGCCTCCAAGAGACCCAGTACTTC
V gene: TRBV6-5; clone size: few; D gene: NA; J gene: TRBJ2-2; CDR3 protein: CASSYYQGPGELFF; CDR3 DNA: TGTGCCAGCAGTTACTACCAGGGCCCCGGGGAGCTGTTTTTT
V gene: TRBV7-9; clone size: NA; D gene: NA; J gene: TRBJ2-3; CDR3 protein: CASSPPEGPSTDTQYF; CDR3 DNA: TGTGCCAGCAGCCCACCGGAGGGGCCGAGCACAGATACGCAGTATTTT
V gene: TRBV6-6; clone size: few; D gene: NA; J gene: TRBJ1-6; CDR3 protein: CASRPGGEASPLHF; CDR3 DNA: TGTGCCAGCAGACCCGGAGGGGAGGCTTCACCCCTCCACTTT
V gene: TRBV27; clone size: NA; D gene: TRBD2; J gene: TRBJ2-3; CDR3 protein: CASSLMGLAARGTDTQYF; CDR3 DNA: TGTGCCAGCAGTTTAATGGGACTAGCGGCCCGGGGAACAGATACGCAGTATTTT
V gene: TRBV7-2; clone size: NA; D gene: NA; J gene: TRBJ1-5; CDR3 protein: CASSSGWGVEQPQHF; CDR3 DNA: TGTGCCAGCAGCTCGGGATGGGGAGTGGAGCAGCCCCAGCATTTT
V gene: TRBV11-1; clone size: NA; D gene: TRBD2; J gene: TRBJ2-1; CDR3 protein: CASSFTAGGPAVNEQFF; CDR3 DNA: TGTGCCAGCAGCTTCACGGCGGGGGGGCCGGCGGTCAATGAGCAGTTCTTC
V gene: TRBV5-4; clone size: NA; D gene: NA; J gene: TRBJ2-2; CDR3 protein: CASSLPGVNTGELFF; CDR3 DNA: TGTGCCAGCAGCTTGCCCGGGGTGAACACCGGGGAGCTGTTTTTT
V gene: TRBV23-1; clone size: NA; D gene: TRBD1; J gene: TRBJ1-3; CDR3 protein: CASTMGTAGNTIYF; CDR3 DNA: TGCGCCAGCACCATGGGGACAGCCGGAAACACCATATATTTT
V gene: TRBV23-1; clone size: NA; D gene: TRBD1; J gene: TRBJ1-6; CDR3 protein: CAFNRDRDDSPLHF; CDR3 DNA: TGCGCCTTCAACCGGGACAGGGATGATTCACCCCTCCACTTT
V gene: TRBV15; clone size: once; D gene: TRBD1; J gene: TRBJ1-4; CDR3 protein: CATSPSTQGGNEKLFF; CDR3 DNA: TGTGCCACCAGCCCCAGCACACAGGGGGGTAATGAAAAACTGTTTTTT
V gene: TRBV6-5; clone size: NA; D gene: TRBD1; J gene: TRBJ1-2; CDR3 protein: CASRLTGGGYGYTF; CDR3 DNA: TGTGCCAGCAGGTTAACAGGGGGTGGCTATGGCTACACCTTC
V gene: TRBV15; clone size: few; D gene: NA; J gene: TRBJ1-3; CDR3 protein: CATGGAGNTIYF; CDR3 DNA: TGTGCCACGGGGGGGGCTGGAAACACCATATATTTT
V gene: TRBV7-2; clone size: NA; D gene: NA; J gene: TRBJ1-2; CDR3 protein: CASSLALTANYGYTF; CDR3 DNA: TGTGCCAGCAGCTTAGCGCTGACAGCCAACTATGGCTACACCTTC
V gene: TRBV4-3; clone size: once; D gene: TRBD2; J gene: TRBJ2-7; CDR3 protein: CASSQDAPLGGSRDEQYF; CDR3 DNA: TGCGCCAGCAGCCAAGATGCGCCCCTAGGCGGGAGTCGAGACGAGCAGTACTTC
V gene: TRBV11-2; clone size: NA; D gene: NA; J gene: TRBJ1-2; CDR3 protein: CASSPFGAIPYGYTF; CDR3 DNA: TGTGCCAGCAGCCCATTTGGGGCGATTCCTTATGGCTACACCTTC
V gene: TRBV5-1; clone size: NA; D gene: TRBD1; J gene: TRBJ1-6; CDR3 protein: CASSPLGQGNSPLHF; CDR3 DNA: TGCGCCAGCAGCCCTCTAGGACAGGGTAATTCACCCCTCCACTTT
V gene: TRBV15; clone size: NA; D gene: TRBD1; J gene: TRBJ1-4; CDR3 protein: CATSRGTVEHEKLFF; CDR3 DNA: TGTGCCACCAGCAGGGGGACAGTAGAGCATGAAAAACTGTTTTTT
V gene: TRBV6-5; clone size: NA; D gene: NA; J gene: TRBJ2-5; CDR3 protein: CASRFFSGETQYF; CDR3 DNA: TGTGCCAGCAGGTTTTTCTCGGGGGAGACCCAGTACTTC
V gene: TRBV7-9; clone size: once; D gene: NA; J gene: TRBJ2-7; CDR3 protein: CASSFGQGEQYF; CDR3 DNA: TGTGCCAGCAGCTTCGGGCAGGGCGAGCAGTACTTC
V gene: TRBV5-1; clone size: NA; D gene: NA; J gene: TRBJ2-5; CDR3 protein: CASSSLTVLQETQYF; CDR3 DNA: TGCGCCAGCAGCTCCCTGACAGTACTACAAGAGACCCAGTACTTC
V gene: TRBV7-2; clone size: NA; D gene: NA; J gene: TRBJ2-3; CDR3 protein: CASSLGLATDTQYF; CDR3 DNA: TGTGCCAGCAGCTTAGGGCTAGCCACAGATACGCAGTATTTT
V gene: TRBV7-9; clone size: NA; D gene: TRBD2; J gene: TRBJ2-1; CDR3 protein: CASSPSGGGTDEQFF; CDR3 DNA: TGTGCCAGCAGCCCTAGCGGGGGGGGGACGGATGAGCAGTTCTTC
V gene: TRBV6-5; clone size: NA; D gene: NA; J gene: TRBJ1-2; CDR3 protein: CASSYESSPNYGYTF; CDR3 DNA: TGTGCCAGCAGTTACGAGAGTTCCCCTAACTATGGCTACACCTTC
V gene: TRBV7-2; clone size: NA; D gene: NA; J gene: TRBJ2-2; CDR3 protein: CASASGIKNTGELFF; CDR3 DNA: TGTGCCAGCGCTTCGGGGATTAAGAACACCGGGGAGCTGTTTTTT
V gene: TRBV11-2; clone size: NA; D gene: TRBD2; J gene: TRBJ2-1; CDR3 protein: CASIPLAGEGNEQFF; CDR3 DNA: TGTGCCAGCATCCCACTAGCGGGAGAGGGCAATGAGCAGTTCTTC
V gene: TRBV14; clone size: NA; D gene: NA; J gene: TRBJ2-2; CDR3 protein: CAPGLGGLTGELFF; CDR3 DNA: TGTGCCCCCGGGTTGGGGGGACTCACCGGGGAGCTGTTTTTT
V gene: TRBV5-4; clone size: once; D gene: NA; J gene: TRBJ2-5; CDR3 protein: CASSNRDGGETQYF; CDR3 DNA: TGTGCCAGCAGCAACCGGGACGGGGGAGAGACCCAGTACTTC
V gene: TRBV11-1; clone size: few; D gene: NA; J gene: TRBJ1-1; CDR3 protein: CASSLDRNTEAFF; CDR3 DNA: TGTGCCAGCAGCTTGGACAGGAACACTGAAGCTTTCTTT